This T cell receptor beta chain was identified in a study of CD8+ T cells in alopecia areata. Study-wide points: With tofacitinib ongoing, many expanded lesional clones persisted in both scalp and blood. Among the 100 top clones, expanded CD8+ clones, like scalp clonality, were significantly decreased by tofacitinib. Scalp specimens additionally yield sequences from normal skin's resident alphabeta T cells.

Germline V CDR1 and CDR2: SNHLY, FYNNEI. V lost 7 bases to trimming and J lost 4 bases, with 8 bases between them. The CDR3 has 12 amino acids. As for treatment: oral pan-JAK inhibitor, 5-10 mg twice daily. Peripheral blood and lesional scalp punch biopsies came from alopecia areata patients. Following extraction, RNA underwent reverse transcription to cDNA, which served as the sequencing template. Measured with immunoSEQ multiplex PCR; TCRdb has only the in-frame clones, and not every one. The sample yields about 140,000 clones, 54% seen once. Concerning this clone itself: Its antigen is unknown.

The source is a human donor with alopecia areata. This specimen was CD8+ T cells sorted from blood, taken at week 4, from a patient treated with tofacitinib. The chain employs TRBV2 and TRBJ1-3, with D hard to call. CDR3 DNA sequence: TGTGCCAGCAATGATTTAGGAAACACCATATATTTT. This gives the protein CASNDLGNTIYF. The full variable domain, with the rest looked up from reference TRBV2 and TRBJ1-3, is EPEVTQTPSHQVTQMGQEVILRCVPISNHLYFYWYRQILGQKVEFLVSFYNNEISEKSEIFDDQFSVERPDGSNFTLKIRSTKLEDSAMYFCASNDLGNTIYFGEGSWLTVV.